This T cell receptor (beta chain) derives from a study of Ad26.COV2.S vaccination and SARS-CoV-2 variants. Across the study: The trial was COV1001 and the donor's arm was Ad26.COV2.S.

Germline CDR1 is MDHEN and CDR2 is SYDVKM. The V end was cut by 3 bases, the J end by 3 bases, with 5 bases between. The CDR3 totals 12 residues. Only in-frame clones appear in the TCRdb table, and some are missing; sequencing was by immunoSEQ multiplex PCR. The data show roughly 380,000 clones, 70% to 90% seen once. Described treatment: some 19 received Ad26.COV2.S at low or high dose, single or two shots; several received placebo; per-sample allocation not given. The samples were gathered on day 63 after the first injection of vaccine or placebo. The receptor's source is a person aged 18-60 years who received the Ad26.COV2.S COVID-19 vaccine or a placebo. Sequenced material: peripheral blood, taken in a trial of Ad26.COV2.S vaccine versus placebo. The V and J genes are TRBV28 and TRBJ1-2; no clear D gene. CDR3 DNA: TGTGCCAGCAGTTTTTCGGACTATGGCTACACCTTC. Translating it yields CASSFSDYGYTF.